Detailed here is one T cell receptor beta chain. Both 60 Vbeta primers and 13 Jbeta primers went into the PCR. This table comes from immunoSEQ multiplex PCR, and its TCRdb copy is limited to in-frame clones, with some not included. Of 150,000 to 200,000 clones listed, approximately 70% are singletons. This record comes from a study of cytomegalovirus exposure and HLA in healthy donors. Germline CDR1 is MRHNA and CDR2 is SNTAGT. There are 14 residues in the CDR3. Trimming took 0 bases from V and 6 from J, leaving 8 bases between them. This chain links TRBV6-4 with TRBJ2-2, with a possible D match to TRBD2 (6 bases). The sequence was collected from a man aged 40-50 years in good health and CMV-seropositive. Sequencing was done on a sample of PBMCs. The CDR3 here is CASSDSGGAGELFF. The CDR3 nucleotides read TGTGCCAGCAGTGACTCGGGCGGGGCCGGGGAGCTGTTTTTT.